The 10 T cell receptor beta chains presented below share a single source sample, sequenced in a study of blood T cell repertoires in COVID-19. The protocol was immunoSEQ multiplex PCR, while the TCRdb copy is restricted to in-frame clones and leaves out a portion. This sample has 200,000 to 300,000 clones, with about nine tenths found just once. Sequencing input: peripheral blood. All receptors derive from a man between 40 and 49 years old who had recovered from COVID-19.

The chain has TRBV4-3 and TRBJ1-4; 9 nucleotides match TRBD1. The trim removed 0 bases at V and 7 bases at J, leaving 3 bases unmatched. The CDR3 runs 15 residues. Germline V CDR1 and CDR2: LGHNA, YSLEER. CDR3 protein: CASSQEGQGGEKLFF. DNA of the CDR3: TGCGCCAGCAGCCAAGAGGGACAGGGCGGTGAAAAACTGTTTTTT.

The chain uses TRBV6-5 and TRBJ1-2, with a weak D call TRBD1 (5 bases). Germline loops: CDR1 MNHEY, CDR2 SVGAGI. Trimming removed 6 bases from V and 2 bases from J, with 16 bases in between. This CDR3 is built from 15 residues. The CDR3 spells CASSVERTRNYGYTF. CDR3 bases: TGTGCCAGCAGCGTGGAACGGACAAGAAACTATGGCTACACCTTC.

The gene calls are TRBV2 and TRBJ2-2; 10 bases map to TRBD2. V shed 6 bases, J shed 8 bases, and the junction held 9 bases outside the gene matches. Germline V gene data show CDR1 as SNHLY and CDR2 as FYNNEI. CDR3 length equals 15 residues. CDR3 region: CASRASAGGRGELFF. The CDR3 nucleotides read TGTGCCAGCAGGGCATCAGCGGGGGGGCGTGGGGAGCTGTTTTTT.

CDR3 sequence: CASHWGGTGPYEQYF. The CDR3 DNA sequence: TGTGCCAGCCATTGGGGGGGGACAGGGCCCTACGAGCAGTACTTC. The gene calls are TRBV27 and TRBJ2-7; the match to TRBD1 covers 9 bases. The CDR3 extends over 15 amino acids. Germline CDR1 is MNHEY and CDR2 is SMNVEV (reference sequence). The trim removed 8 bases at V and 2 bases at J, leaving 10 bases unmatched.

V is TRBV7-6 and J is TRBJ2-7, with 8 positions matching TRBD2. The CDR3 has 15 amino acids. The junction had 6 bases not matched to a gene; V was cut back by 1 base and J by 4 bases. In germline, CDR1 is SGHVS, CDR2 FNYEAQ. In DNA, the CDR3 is TGTGCCAGCAGCTTAGGGCCAGCGGGAGAATACGAGCAGTACTTC. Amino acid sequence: CASSLGPAGEYEQYF.

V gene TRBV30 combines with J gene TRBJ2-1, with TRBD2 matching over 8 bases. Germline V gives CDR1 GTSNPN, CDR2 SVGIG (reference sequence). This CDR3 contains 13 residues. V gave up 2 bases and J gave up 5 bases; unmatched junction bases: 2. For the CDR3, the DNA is TGTGCCTGGAGTACGGGACTAGACAATGAGCAGTTCTTC. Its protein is CAWSTGLDNEQFF. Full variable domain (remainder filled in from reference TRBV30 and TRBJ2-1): SQTIHQWPATLVQPVGSPLSLECTVEGTSNPNLYWYRQAAGRGLQLLFYSVGIGQISSEVPQNLSASRPQDRQFILSSKKLLLSDSGFYLCAWSTGLDNEQFFGPGTRLTVL.

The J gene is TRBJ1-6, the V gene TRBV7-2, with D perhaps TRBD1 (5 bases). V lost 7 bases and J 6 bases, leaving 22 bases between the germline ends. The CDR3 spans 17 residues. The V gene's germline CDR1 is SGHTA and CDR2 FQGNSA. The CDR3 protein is CASNTNRGTGPNSPLHF. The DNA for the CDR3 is TGTGCCAGCAACACAAACCGGGGGACGGGACCTAATTCACCCCTCCACTTT. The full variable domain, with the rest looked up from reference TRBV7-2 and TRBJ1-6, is GAGVSQSPSNKVTEKGKDVELRCDPISGHTALYWYRQSLGQGLEFLIYFQGNSAPDKSGLPSDRFSAERTGGSVSTLTIQRTQQEDSAVYLCASNTNRGTGPNSPLHFGNGTRLTVT.

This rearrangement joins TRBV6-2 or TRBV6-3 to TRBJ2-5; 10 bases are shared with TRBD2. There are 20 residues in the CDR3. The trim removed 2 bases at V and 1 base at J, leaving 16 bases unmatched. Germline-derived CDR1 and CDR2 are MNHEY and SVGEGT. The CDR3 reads CASSYRGPSQRLAGQETQYF. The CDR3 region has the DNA TGTGCCAGCAGTTACCGGGGACCTAGTCAAAGACTAGCGGGCCAAGAGACCCAGTACTTC.

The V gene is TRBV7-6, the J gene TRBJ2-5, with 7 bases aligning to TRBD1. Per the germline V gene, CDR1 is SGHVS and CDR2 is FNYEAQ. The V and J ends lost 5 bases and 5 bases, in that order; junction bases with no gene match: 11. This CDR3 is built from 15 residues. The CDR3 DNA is TGTGCCAGCAGCCCCACGACAGGGAATAGCGAGACCCAGTACTTC. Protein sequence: CASSPTTGNSETQYF.

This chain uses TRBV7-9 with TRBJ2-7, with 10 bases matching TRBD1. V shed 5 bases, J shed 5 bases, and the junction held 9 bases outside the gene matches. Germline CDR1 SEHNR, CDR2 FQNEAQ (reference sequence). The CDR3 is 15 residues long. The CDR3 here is CASSPGQGREHEQYF. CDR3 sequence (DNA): TGTGCCAGCAGCCCGGGACAGGGGAGGGAACACGAGCAGTACTTC.